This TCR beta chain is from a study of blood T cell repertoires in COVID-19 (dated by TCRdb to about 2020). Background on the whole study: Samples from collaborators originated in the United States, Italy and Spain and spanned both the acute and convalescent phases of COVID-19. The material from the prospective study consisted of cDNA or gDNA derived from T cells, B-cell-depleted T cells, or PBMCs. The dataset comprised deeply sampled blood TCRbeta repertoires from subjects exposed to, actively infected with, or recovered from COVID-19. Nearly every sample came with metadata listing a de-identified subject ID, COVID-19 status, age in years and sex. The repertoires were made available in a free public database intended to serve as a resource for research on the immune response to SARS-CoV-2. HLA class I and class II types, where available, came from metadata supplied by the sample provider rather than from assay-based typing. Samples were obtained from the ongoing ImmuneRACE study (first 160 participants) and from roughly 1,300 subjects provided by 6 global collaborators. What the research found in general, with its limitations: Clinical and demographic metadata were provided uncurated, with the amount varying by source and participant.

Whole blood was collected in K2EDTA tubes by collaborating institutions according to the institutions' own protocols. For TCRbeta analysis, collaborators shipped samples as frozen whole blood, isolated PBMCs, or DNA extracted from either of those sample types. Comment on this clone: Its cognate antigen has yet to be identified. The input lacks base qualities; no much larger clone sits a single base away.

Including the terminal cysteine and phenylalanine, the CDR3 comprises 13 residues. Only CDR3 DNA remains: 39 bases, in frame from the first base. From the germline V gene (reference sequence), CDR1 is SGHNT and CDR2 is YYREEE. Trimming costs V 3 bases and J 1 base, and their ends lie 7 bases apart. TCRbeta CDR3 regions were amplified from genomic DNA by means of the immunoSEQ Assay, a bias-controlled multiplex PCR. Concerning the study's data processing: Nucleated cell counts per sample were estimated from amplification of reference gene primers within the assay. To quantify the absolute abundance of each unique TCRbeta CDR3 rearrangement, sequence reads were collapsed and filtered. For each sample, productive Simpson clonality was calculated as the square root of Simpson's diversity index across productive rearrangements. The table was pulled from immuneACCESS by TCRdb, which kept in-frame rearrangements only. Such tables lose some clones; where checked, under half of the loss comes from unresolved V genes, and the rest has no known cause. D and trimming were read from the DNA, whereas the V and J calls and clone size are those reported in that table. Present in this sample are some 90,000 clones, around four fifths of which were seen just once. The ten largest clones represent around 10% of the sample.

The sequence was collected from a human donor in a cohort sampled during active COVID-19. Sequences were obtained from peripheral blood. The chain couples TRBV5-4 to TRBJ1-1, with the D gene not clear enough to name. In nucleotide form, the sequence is TGTGCCAGCAGCTATTACACGAACACTGAAGCTTTCTTT. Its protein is CASSYYTNTEAFF. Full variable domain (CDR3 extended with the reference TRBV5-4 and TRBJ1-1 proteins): ETGVTQSPTHLIKTRGQQVTLRCSSQSGHNTVSWYQQALGQGPQFIFQYYREEENGRGNFPPRFSGLQFPNYSSELNVNALELDDSALYLCASSYYTNTEAFFGQGTRLTVV.